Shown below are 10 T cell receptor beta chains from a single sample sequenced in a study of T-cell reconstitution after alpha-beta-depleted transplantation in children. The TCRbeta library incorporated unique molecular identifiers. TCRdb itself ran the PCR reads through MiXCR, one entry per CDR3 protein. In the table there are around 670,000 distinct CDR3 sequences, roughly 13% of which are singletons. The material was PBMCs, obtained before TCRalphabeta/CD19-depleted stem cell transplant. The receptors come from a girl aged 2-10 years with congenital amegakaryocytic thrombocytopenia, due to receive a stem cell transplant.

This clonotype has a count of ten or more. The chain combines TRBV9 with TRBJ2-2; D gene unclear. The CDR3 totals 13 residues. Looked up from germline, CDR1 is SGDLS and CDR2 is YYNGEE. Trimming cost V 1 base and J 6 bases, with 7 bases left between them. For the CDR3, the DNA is TGTGCCAGCAGCGTATTTTCTTCCGGGGAGCTGTTTTTT. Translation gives CASSVFSSGELFF.

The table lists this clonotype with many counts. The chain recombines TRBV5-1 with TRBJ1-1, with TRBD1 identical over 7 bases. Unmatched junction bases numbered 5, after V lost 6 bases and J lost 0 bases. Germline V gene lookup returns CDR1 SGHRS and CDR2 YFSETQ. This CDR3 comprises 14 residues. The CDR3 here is CASKRDSLNTEAFF. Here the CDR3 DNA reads TGCGCCAGCAAAAGGGACAGTTTGAACACTGAAGCTTTCTTT.

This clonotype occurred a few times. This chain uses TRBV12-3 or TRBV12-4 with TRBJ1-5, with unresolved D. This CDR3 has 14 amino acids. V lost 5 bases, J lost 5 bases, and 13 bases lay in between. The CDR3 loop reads CASSPDGFYQPQHF. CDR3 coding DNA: TGTGCCAGCAGTCCAGACGGATTCTATCAGCCCCAGCATTTT.

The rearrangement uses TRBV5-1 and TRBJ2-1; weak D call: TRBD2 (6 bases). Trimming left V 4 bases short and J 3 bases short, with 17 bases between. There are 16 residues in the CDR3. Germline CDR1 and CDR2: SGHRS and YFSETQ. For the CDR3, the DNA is TGCGCCAGCAGCCCTAGAGGGTTGCGGGACTACAATGAGCAGTTCTTC. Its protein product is CASSPRGLRDYNEQFF.

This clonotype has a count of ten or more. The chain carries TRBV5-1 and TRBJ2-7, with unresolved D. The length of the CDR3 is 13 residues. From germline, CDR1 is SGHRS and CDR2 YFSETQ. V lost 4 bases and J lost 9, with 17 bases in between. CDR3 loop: CASSAKEVARQYF. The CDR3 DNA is TGCGCCAGCAGCGCCAAGGAAGTAGCTAGGCAGTACTTC.

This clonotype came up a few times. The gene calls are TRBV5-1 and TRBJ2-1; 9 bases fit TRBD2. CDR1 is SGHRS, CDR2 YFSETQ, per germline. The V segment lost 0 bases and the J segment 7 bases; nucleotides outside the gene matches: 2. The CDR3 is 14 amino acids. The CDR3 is CASSLGREGNEQFF. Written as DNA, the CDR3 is TGCGCCAGCAGCTTGGGGCGGGAGGGGAATGAGCAGTTCTTC.

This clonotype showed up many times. This CDR3 reads CSANSGSGETQYF. As DNA, the CDR3 is TGCAGTGCTAATAGCGGGAGCGGAGAGACCCAGTACTTC. This chain links TRBV20-1 with TRBJ2-5; the match to TRBD2 covers 9 bases. The J segment lost 4 bases and the V segment lost 4 bases, leaving 4 bases of the junction unmatched. The CDR3 is made up of 13 amino acids. Per germline, CDR1 DFQATT and CDR2 SNEGSKA (reference sequence).

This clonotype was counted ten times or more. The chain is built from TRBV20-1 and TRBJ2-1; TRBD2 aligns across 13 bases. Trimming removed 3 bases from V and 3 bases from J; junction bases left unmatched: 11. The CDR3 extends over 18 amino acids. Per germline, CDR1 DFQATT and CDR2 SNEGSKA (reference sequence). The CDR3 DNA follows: TGCAGTGCTAGGCCTTCGCGACTAGCGGGAGGCTTCTACAATGAGCAGTTCTTC. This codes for CSARPSRLAGGFYNEQFF.

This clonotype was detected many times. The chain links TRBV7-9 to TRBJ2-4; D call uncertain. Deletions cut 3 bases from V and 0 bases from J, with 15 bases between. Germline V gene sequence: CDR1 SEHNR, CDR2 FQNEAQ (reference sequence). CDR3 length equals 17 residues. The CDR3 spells CASSFYLGTIAKNIQYF. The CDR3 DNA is TGTGCCAGCAGCTTTTACCTCGGAACCATAGCCAAAAACATTCAGTACTTC.

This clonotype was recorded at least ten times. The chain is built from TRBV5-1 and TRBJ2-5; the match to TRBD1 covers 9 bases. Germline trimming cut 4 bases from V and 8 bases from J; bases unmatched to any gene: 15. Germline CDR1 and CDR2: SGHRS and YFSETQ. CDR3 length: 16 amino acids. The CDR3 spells CASSPGQGGPGVTQYF. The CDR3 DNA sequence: TGCGCCAGCAGCCCGGGACAGGGAGGACCGGGCGTCACCCAGTACTTC.